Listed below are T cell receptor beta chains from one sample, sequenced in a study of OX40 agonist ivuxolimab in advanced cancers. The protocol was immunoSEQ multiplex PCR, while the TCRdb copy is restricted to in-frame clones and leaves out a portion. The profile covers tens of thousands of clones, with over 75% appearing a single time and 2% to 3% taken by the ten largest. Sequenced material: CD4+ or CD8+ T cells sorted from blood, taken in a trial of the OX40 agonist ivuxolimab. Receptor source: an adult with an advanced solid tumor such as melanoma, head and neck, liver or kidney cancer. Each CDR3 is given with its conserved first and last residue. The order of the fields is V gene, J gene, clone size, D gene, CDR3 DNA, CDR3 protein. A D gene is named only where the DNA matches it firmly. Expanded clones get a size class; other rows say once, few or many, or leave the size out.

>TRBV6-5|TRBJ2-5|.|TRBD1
TGTGCCAGCAGTTACTCAGGGGGCGCGGAGACCCAGTACTTC
CASSYSGGAETQYF
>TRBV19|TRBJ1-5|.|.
TGTGCCAGTAGTATGGCAGATAATCAGCCCCAGCATTTT
CASSMADNQPQHF
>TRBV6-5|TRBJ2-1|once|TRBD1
TGTGCCAGCAGCCCCGTCCGGGACAGGTACAATGAGCAGTTCTTC
CASSPVRDRYNEQFF
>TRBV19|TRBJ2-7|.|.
TGTGCCAGTAGTCCCACCTGGGGCTCCTACGAGCAGTACTTC
CASSPTWGSYEQYF
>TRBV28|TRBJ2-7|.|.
TGTGCCAGCAGCCCCCCTCGGGGGGCGTATTCCTACGAGCAGTACTTC
CASSPPRGAYSYEQYF
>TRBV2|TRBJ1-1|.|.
TGTGCCAGCAGTGAACGCTGGAACACTGAAGCTTTCTTT
CASSERWNTEAFF
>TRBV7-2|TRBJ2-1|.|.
TGTGCCAGCAGCTTATCCGGGTTTGCCTACAATGAGCAGTTCTTC
CASSLSGFAYNEQFF
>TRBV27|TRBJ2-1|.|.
TGTGCCAGCAGTTTATCCATGGGGGTCACCTACAATGAGCAGTTCTTC
CASSLSMGVTYNEQFF
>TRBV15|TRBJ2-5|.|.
TGTGCCACCAGCAGAGTTGCGGGATTCGAGACCCAGTACTTC
CATSRVAGFETQYF
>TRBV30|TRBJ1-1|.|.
TGTGCCTGGACAATAGGGGCGGACACTGAAGCTTTCTTT
CAWTIGADTEAFF
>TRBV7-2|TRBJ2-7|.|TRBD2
TGTGCCAGCAGCCTGGCCCAAGCGGGAGGATACTACGAGCAGTACTTC
CASSLAQAGGYYEQYF
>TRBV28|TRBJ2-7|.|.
TGTGCCAGCAGGGGGCAAATCTACGAGCAGTACTTC
CASRGQIYEQYF
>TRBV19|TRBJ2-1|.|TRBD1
TGTGCCAGTAGTTCACGGGACAGGGGTGGTGATGAGCAGTTCTTC
CASSSRDRGGDEQFF
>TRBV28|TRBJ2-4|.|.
TGTGCCAGCAGTTTCGTTCCGGGTGGAGGACCAGGAGGAAACATTCAGTACTTC
CASSFVPGGGPGGNIQYF
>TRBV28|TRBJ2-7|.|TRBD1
TGTGCCAGCAGCTCCGGGACAGGGGGCCCTTACGAGCAGTACTTC
CASSSGTGGPYEQYF